Following are 24 T cell receptor beta chains from one sample sequenced in a study of blood T cell repertoires in COVID-19. The table came from immunoSEQ multiplex PCR; TCRdb's copy has only in-frame clones and leaves some out. This table holds around 50,000 clones, more than 75% found once. Sequencing was done on a sample of peripheral blood. These receptors were collected from a man aged 45-65 years with active COVID-19.

The sample holds one count of this clone. The rearrangement uses TRBV11-2 and TRBJ2-3; 9 nucleotides agree with TRBD2. CDR1 is SGHAT, CDR2 FQNNGV, per germline. The V segment lost 5 bases and the J segment 2 bases; nucleotides outside the gene matches: 2. The CDR3 is 14 residues long. The CDR3 loop reads CASSPSGTTDTQYF. CDR3 nucleotide sequence: TGTGCCAGCAGCCCTAGCGGGACCACAGATACGCAGTATTTT.

Here the CDR3 DNA reads TGCGCCAGCAGCTTTGGACAGATGAACACTGAAGCTTTCTTT. This encodes CASSFGQMNTEAFF. The chain links TRBV5-1 to TRBJ1-1; the D gene is possibly TRBD1 (6 bases). Germline V gene data show CDR1 as SGHRS and CDR2 as YFSETQ. The CDR3 length is 14 residues. Trimming took off 2 bases at V and 0 bases at J, with 8 bases between the two ends. Filled out from reference TRBV5-1 and TRBJ1-1, the complete variable domain reads KAGVTQTPRYLIKTRGQQVTLSCSPISGHRSVSWYQQTPGQGLQFLFEYFSETQRNKGNFPGRFSGRQFSNSRSEMNVSTLELGDSALYLCASSFGQMNTEAFFGQGTRLTVV.

This chain joins TRBV5-1 and TRBJ2-2; D possibly corresponds to TRBD2 (6 bases). Germline V lookup: CDR1 SGHRS, CDR2 YFSETQ. The CDR3 is 14 amino acids. V lost 6 bases to trimming and J lost 1 base, with 10 bases between them. The CDR3 bases are TGCGCCAGCACGGGGCGGGAGAACACCGGGGAGCTGTTTTTT. It codes for CASTGRENTGELFF. Drawing the rest from reference TRBV5-1 and TRBJ2-2, the complete variable domain is KAGVTQTPRYLIKTRGQQVTLSCSPISGHRSVSWYQQTPGQGLQFLFEYFSETQRNKGNFPGRFSGRQFSNSRSEMNVSTLELGDSALYLCASTGRENTGELFFGEGSRLTVL.

V and J are TRBV7-2 and TRBJ2-1; TRBD1 agrees at 7 bases. With V trimmed by 4 bases and J by 2 bases, 8 bases remained unmatched. This CDR3 contains 16 residues. The germline CDR1 and CDR2 sequences are SGHTA and FQGNSA. This chain's CDR3 is CASSSAGTATYNEQFF. For the CDR3, the DNA is TGTGCCAGCAGCTCAGCCGGGACAGCCACCTACAATGAGCAGTTCTTC.

The rearrangement links TRBV5-1 to TRBJ2-2; 13 bases are a match to TRBD2. The CDR3 sequence is 15 residues long. Trimming cost V 4 bases and J 6 bases; bases outside gene matches: 3. Germline V lookup: CDR1 SGHRS, CDR2 YFSETQ. The CDR3 here is CASSRTSGSPGELFF. In DNA form, the CDR3 reads TGCGCCAGCAGCCGGACTAGCGGGAGTCCCGGGGAGCTGTTTTTT.

The rearrangement links TRBV28 to TRBJ2-4; 13 bases are shared with TRBD2. This CDR3 region has 15 residues. The V gene's germline CDR1 is MDHEN and CDR2 SYDVKM. V dropped 5 bases and J dropped 15; count of bases not matched to a gene: 13. DNA for the CDR3: TGTGCCAGCAGTCCAAGCGGGACTAGCGGGGCCCTCGGGTACTTC. As protein: CASSPSGTSGALGYF.

This clone was observed a single time. V usage is TRBV7-2 and J usage is TRBJ2-2; 10 nucleotides agree with TRBD2. CDR1 is SGHTA and CDR2 is FQGNSA in the germline V gene. The CDR3 runs to 17 residues. V shed 2 bases and J 4 bases; nucleotides not matched to a gene: 7. The CDR3 loop reads CASSLFVSGRITGELFF. CDR3 nucleotides: TGTGCCAGCAGCTTATTTGTTAGCGGGAGGATCACCGGGGAGCTGTTTTTT.

This clone was detected once. The genes are TRBV7-9 and TRBJ1-4; 8 nucleotides agree with TRBD1. CDR3 length: 16 residues. Germline V gives CDR1 SEHNR, CDR2 FQNEAQ (reference sequence). Losses at the gene ends were 2 bases for V and 7 bases for J; bases not matched to a gene: 9. The CDR3 sequence: CASSLRVTGGGEKLFF. In nucleotides, the CDR3 is TGTGCCAGCAGCTTAAGGGTCACAGGGGGAGGTGAAAAACTGTTTTTT.

This clone was seen once. This chain uses TRBV6-5 with TRBJ1-2; possible D gene TRBD1, 5 bases. The CDR3 sequence is 12 residues long. CDR1 is MNHEY, CDR2 SVGAGI, per germline. The V gene lost 4 bases and the J gene lost 8 bases, with 11 bases spanning the gap. In DNA, the CDR3 is TGTGCCAGCAGTTCAGGGTTTCGCGGCTACACCTTC. Translation: CASSSGFRGYTF.

This rearrangement joins TRBV27 to TRBJ2-2; maybe TRBD1 (6 bases). This CDR3 region has 17 residues. Germline V lookup: CDR1 MNHEY, CDR2 SMNVEV (reference sequence). V lost 7 bases to trimming and J lost 0 bases, with 18 bases between them. The CDR3 DNA follows: TGTGCCAGCACCTGGACAGCCTCTGGGGCGAACACCGGGGAGCTGTTTTTT. Its translation is CASTWTASGANTGELFF.

The chain combines TRBV3-1 (or the pseudogene TRBV3-2) with TRBJ2-3; TRBD2 matches 10 bases. Per germline, CDR1 LGHDT and CDR2 YNNKEL (reference sequence). This CDR3 comprises 14 residues. V shed 6 bases and J 10 bases; nucleotides not matched to a gene: 10. The chain's CDR3 is CASSTWERGGAQYF. For the CDR3, the DNA is TGTGCCAGCAGTACCTGGGAGCGGGGGGGCGCGCAGTATTTT.

This clone was seen only once. The V gene is TRBV5-5, the J gene TRBJ2-7; 7 positions match TRBD2. The V gene end was trimmed by 6 bases and the J gene end by 2 bases; junction bases not matched to a gene: 11. The CDR3 has 15 amino acids. Germline-derived CDR1 and CDR2 are SGHKS and YYEKEE (reference sequence). Here the CDR3 DNA reads TGTGCCAGCATCCCCCAGGGAGGGATTCCCTACGAGCAGTACTTC. This translates into CASIPQGGIPYEQYF.

This chain links TRBV23-1 with TRBJ2-3, with D possibly matching TRBD2 (5 bases). TRBV23-1 is classed as an ORF, of uncertain function. There are 16 residues in the CDR3. V was cut by 0 bases and J by 5 bases, with 15 bases left in between. The CDR3 DNA reads TGCGCCAGCAGTCAATCGGAGGCCTTATGGGGAGATACGCAGTATTTT. Encoded protein: CASSQSEALWGDTQYF.

The chain has TRBV7-2 and TRBJ2-3; possibly TRBD1 for D (6 bases). Germline V gives CDR1 SGHTA, CDR2 FQGNSA. The V end was cut by 3 bases, the J end by 0 bases, with 10 bases between. This CDR3 region has 15 residues. The CDR3 sequence is CASSFAGASTDTQYF. As DNA, the CDR3 is TGTGCCAGCAGCTTCGCAGGGGCCAGCACAGATACGCAGTATTTT.

The chain uses TRBV9 and TRBJ2-2, with a weak D call TRBD1 (5 bases). Between the trimmed V and J ends, which lost 7 bases and 3 bases, there was a span of 13 bases. From germline, CDR1 is SGDLS and CDR2 YYNGEE. The CDR3 loop spans 14 amino acids. CDR3 in amino acids: CASVFLGDTGELFF. CDR3 coding DNA: TGTGCCAGCGTCTTCTTAGGGGACACCGGGGAGCTGTTTTTT.

The J gene is TRBJ2-7, the V gene TRBV27; D not certain. This CDR3 region has 13 residues. The ends were cut back, 1 base at V and 3 bases at J, with 7 bases in the middle. Per germline, CDR1 MNHEY and CDR2 SMNVEV (reference sequence). As DNA, the CDR3 is TGTGCCAGCAGTTTATTTTCCAGCTACGAGCAGTACTTC. Translating gives CASSLFSSYEQYF.

The chain employs TRBV9 and TRBJ2-5, with D maybe TRBD2 (7 bases). CDR1 and CDR2 from the germline V gene are SGDLS and YYNGEE. V shed 5 bases and J shed 4 bases, with 18 bases lying between them. The CDR3 loop spans 15 amino acids. As DNA, the CDR3 is TGTGCCAGCAGTCACTCCGGGGGGCGGGGAGAGACCCAGTACTTC. Protein product: CASSHSGGRGETQYF.

The chain combines TRBV7-6 with TRBJ2-1; tentatively, D is TRBD2 (5 bases). V lost 4 bases, J lost 9 bases, and 22 bases lay in between. Looked up from germline, CDR1 is SGHVS and CDR2 is FNYEAQ. The CDR3 has 16 residues. The CDR3 loop is CASSSRAAGPSVEQFF. CDR3 sequence (DNA): TGTGCCAGCAGCTCGAGGGCGGCGGGCCCCTCAGTTGAGCAGTTCTTC.

The chain is built from TRBV28 and TRBJ1-2, with a possible D match to TRBD1 (5 bases). The CDR3 spans 14 residues. The germline CDR1 and CDR2 sequences are MDHEN and SYDVKM. V dropped 2 bases and J dropped 4 bases, with 11 bases sitting between them. The CDR3 region is CASSLKGSGYGYTF. CDR3 in DNA: TGTGCCAGCAGTTTAAAGGGGTCTGGCTATGGCTACACCTTC.

The chain couples TRBV6-4 to TRBJ2-3; perhaps TRBD2 as D (6 bases). This CDR3 has 15 residues. V was trimmed by 2 bases and J by 2 bases, leaving 11 bases between them. Germline V gene sequence: CDR1 MRHNA, CDR2 SNTAGT. CDR3 region: CASSDRGLNTDTQYF. CDR3 bases: TGTGCCAGCAGTGACAGGGGACTCAACACAGATACGCAGTATTTT.

CDR3 sequence: CATHLPGGYNEQFF. CDR3 bases: TGTGCCACCCACTTGCCAGGGGGGTACAATGAGCAGTTCTTC. The rearrangement links TRBV18 to TRBJ2-1; a weak D match, TRBD1 (7 bases). The CDR3 spans 14 residues. V was trimmed by 10 bases and J by 4 bases, leaving 17 bases between them. Germline assignment: CDR1 KGHSH and CDR2 LQKENI.

The V and J genes are TRBV6-2 or TRBV6-3 and TRBJ1-2, with D maybe TRBD1 (5 bases). The CDR3 is made up of 14 amino acids. Germline V gene sequence: CDR1 MNHEY, CDR2 SVGEGT. With 0 bases removed from V and 8 bases from J, the gap between germline ends came to 13 bases. The CDR3 DNA reads TGTGCCAGCAGTTACTCGGCAGGGCTGGACGGCTACACCTTC. This codes for CASSYSAGLDGYTF.

The chain employs TRBV9 and TRBJ1-4, with a tentative D call TRBD1 (6 bases). Per germline, CDR1 SGDLS and CDR2 YYNGEE. The CDR3 spans 15 residues. V was trimmed by 4 bases and J by 1 base, leaving 11 bases between them. CDR3: CASSPGTRTNEKLFF. CDR3 in DNA: TGTGCCAGCAGCCCTGGGACAAGAACTAATGAAAAACTGTTTTTT.

The chain employs TRBV7-3 and TRBJ2-1; no firm D call. This CDR3 has 16 residues. The V end lost 5 bases, the J end lost 0 bases, and 14 bases lay between the germline ends. Per germline, CDR1 SGHTA and CDR2 FQGTGA. The CDR3 DNA sequence: TGTGCCAGCAGCCCAATTGCAGGTAGCTCCTACAATGAGCAGTTCTTC. Protein sequence: CASSPIAGSSYNEQFF.